Listed here is a single TCR beta chain. Primers included in the PCR were 60 Vbeta and 13 Jbeta primers. Clones were read by immunoSEQ multiplex PCR, and TCRdb kept only the in-frame ones, dropping some. The sample consists of approximately 160,000 clones, roughly 74% of them appearing once. The record originates from a study of cytomegalovirus exposure and HLA in healthy donors. J gave up 4 bases and V 1 base, and 11 bases lay outside the gene matches. The germline CDR1 and CDR2 sequences are LGHNA and YNFKEQ. This CDR3 has 18 residues. This chain connects TRBV4-2 to TRBJ1-3; 9 bases are a match to TRBD1. The source material was PBMCs. This receptor was identified in a male donor in good health and CMV-seronegative. In nucleotides, the CDR3 is TGTGCCAGCAGCCAAGGCCGCGGGACAGGGATTGGCGGAAACACCATATATTTT. Translated, it gives CASSQGRGTGIGGNTIYF.